This note documents a single TCR beta chain sequence. Its recognized antigen is unknown. No base-level quality is on record; no much larger clone is a single base apart. This sample was taken from a study of read filtering for tumor transcriptome and immune sequencing (dated by TCRdb to the early 2020s). A note on the overall study: The cohort was composed of 17 male and roughly 15 female patients, with a mean age of around 66 years and an age range of roughly 40 to 90. Under revised international staging, roughly 8 patients fell into R-ISS I, around 15 into R-ISS II and roughly 7 into R-ISS III. After DNase treatment, whole-transcriptome libraries were prepared using the TruSeq RNA Access Library Prep Kit. TCR-region mapped reads per sample ranged from about 4.05 to 11 million with IR-seq versus only about 75 to 1273 with RNA-seq. TCR repertoires obtained by targeted immune repertoire sequencing and by bulk whole-transcriptome sequencing performed on the same bone marrow samples were compared. One main goal was a read-filtering strategy for immune repertoire data, in particular deciding whether clonotypes backed by only one read should be removed. The paper's findings and limits, for the study overall: Removing single-read clonotypes increased the correlation between IR-seq and RNA-seq shared clonotype proportions. In IR-seq, single-read clonotypes were 80% to 90% of clonotypes but 3% to 4.5% of total reads; in RNA-seq they were about 75% of clonotypes and more than 40% of reads. Compared with RNA-seq, IR-seq captured clonotypes at much greater depth and more reliably, and a smaller IR-seq throughput was enough to identify most of the shared clonotypes. The sorted CD138-negative fraction was composed of a mixed bone marrow immune population rather than of purified T cells.

Starting from roughly 370 ng RNA, TCR libraries were constructed with the Immunoverse kit using molecular barcoded adaptors that cover the alpha/delta and beta/gamma chains. TCR library preparation was performed with the same RNA that was used for transcriptome sequencing. Sequencing of the TCR libraries was done on an Illumina HiSeq 4000 with 2 x 150 cycles. The study's own analysis went as follows. Using MiXCR, which included quality filtering and error correction, TCR reads were aligned to human V, D, J and C references and then assembled into CDR3 clonotypes. Clonotype counts and gene usage diversity were analyzed with the tcR package in R. For inspection of raw mapping reads, RNA-seq reads were mapped by STAR aligner version 2.5.3a onto GRCh37 of the human genome. IR-seq fastq files were randomly downsampled with Seqtk 1.3 to test the effect of sequencing depth on detected clonotypes. TCRdb reworked the public reads: Q25 trimming with fastp, MiXCR clone assembly, productive beta chains retained. CDR3 protein duplicates are merged, each entry listing the most common genes and DNA. Here the V and J calls rest on TCRdb's processing, not on the authors' analysis. The sample records over 45,000 distinct CDR3 sequences, less than 20% of which are singletons. The top ten constitute approximately 38% of the sample.

V gives up 8 bases and J gives up 7 bases, and the segment between their germline ends measures 17 bases. Including the terminal cysteine and phenylalanine, the CDR3 comprises 12 residues. Only the CDR3 region is kept as DNA, spanning 36 bases read in frame from base 1. CDR1 and CDR2, per the germline V gene, are SQVTM and ANQGSEA. Every patient had bone marrow sampled at the time of active disease. Isolation of bone marrow mononuclear cells was performed by Ficoll-Hypaque density gradient centrifugation. CD138-negative cells were obtained by negative selection after labeling with CD138 magnetic microbeads on a MACS separator, removing myeloma plasma cells. Flow cytometry with CD138 antibodies on an Attune NxT was used to check how pure the isolated cells were. Total RNA was extracted with TRIzol reagent and quantified with a NanoDrop spectrophotometer. Paired RNA-seq and IR-seq were performed on each patient's CD138-negative bone marrow sample.

The origin of this receptor is a donor at least 40 years old with multiple myeloma. Sequenced: a population of CD138-negative cells sorted from bone marrow. According to the study, the label for this sample's cell subset or site signals: bone marrow mononuclear cells depleted of CD138+ plasma/myeloma cells by negative magnetic selection. The V and J genes are TRBV29-1 and TRBJ1-2, with the D gene not clear enough to name. The sequenced DNA is TGCAGCTCCGAGGGAAACCAAGGTGGCTACACCTTC. This is translated as CSSEGNQGGYTF.